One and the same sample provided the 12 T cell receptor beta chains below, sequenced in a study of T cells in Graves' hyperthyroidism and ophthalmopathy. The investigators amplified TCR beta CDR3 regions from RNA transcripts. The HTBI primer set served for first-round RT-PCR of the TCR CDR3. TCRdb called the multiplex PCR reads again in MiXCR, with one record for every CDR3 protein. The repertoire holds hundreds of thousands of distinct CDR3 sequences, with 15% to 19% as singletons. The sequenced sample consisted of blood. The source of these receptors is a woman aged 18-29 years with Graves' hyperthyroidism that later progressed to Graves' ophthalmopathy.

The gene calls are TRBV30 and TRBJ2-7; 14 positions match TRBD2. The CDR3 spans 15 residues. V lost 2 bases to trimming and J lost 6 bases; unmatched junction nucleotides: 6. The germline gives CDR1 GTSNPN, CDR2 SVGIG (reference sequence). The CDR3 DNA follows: TGTGCCTGGAGTACCGGACTAGCGGGAGGTAGCGAGCAGTACTTC. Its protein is CAWSTGLAGGSEQYF.

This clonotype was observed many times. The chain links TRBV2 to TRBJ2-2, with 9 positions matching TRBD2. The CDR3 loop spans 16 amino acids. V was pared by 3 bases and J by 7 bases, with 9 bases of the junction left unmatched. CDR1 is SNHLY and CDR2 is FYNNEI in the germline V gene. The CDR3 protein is CASSEGNLAGFGELFF. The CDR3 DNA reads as TGTGCCAGCAGTGAGGGGAATCTAGCGGGATTCGGGGAGCTGTTTTTT.

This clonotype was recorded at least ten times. The CDR3, as DNA: TGTGCCAGCAGCACTGACAGGGGTACTGAAGCTTTCTTT. Translating gives CASSTDRGTEAFF. The chain is built from TRBV6-1 and TRBJ1-1; 8 bases agree with TRBD1. V lost 6 bases and J lost 5; bases outside the gene matches: 5. There are 13 residues in the CDR3. Germline V gene lookup returns CDR1 MNHNS and CDR2 SASEGT.

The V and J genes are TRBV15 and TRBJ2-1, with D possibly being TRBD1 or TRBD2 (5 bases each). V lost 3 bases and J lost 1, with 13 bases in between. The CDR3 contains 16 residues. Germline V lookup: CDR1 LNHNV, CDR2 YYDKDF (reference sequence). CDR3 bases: TGTGCCACCAGCAGGGAGGACACTATGTCCTACAATGAGCAGTTCTTC. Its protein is CATSREDTMSYNEQFF.

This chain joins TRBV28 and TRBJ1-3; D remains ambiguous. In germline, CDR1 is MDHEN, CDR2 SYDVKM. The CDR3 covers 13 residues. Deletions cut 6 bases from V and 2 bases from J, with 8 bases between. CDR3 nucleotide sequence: TGTGCCAGCAGCTTTGGGCCTGGAAACACCATATATTTT. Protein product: CASSFGPGNTIYF.

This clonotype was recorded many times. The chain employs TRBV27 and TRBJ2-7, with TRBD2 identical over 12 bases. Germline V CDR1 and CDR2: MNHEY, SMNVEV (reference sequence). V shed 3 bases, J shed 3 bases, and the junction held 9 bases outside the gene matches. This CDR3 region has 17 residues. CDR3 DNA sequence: TGTGCCAGCAGTTTCGGGACTAGCGGGTATAACCTCTACGAGCAGTACTTC. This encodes CASSFGTSGYNLYEQYF.

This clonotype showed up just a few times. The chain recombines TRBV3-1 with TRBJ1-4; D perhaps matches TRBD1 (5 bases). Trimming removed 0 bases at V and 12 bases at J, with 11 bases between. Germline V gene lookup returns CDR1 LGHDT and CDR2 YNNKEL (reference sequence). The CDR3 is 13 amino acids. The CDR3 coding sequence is TGTGCCAGCAGCCAAGATCAGGGCAGGGAACTGTTTTTT. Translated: CASSQDQGRELFF.

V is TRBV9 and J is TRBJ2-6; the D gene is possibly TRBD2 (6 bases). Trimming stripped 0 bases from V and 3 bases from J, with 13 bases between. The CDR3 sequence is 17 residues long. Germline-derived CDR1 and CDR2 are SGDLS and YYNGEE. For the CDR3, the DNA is TGTGCCAGCAGCGTAGTTGCGGGAATAGTTGGGGCCAACGTCCTGACTTTC. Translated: CASSVVAGIVGANVLTF.

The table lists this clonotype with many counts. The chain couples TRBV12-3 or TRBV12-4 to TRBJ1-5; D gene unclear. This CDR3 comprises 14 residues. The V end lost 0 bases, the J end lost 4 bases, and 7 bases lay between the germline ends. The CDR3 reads CASSLAPENQPQHF. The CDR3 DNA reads TGTGCCAGCAGTTTAGCCCCGGAGAATCAGCCCCAGCATTTT.

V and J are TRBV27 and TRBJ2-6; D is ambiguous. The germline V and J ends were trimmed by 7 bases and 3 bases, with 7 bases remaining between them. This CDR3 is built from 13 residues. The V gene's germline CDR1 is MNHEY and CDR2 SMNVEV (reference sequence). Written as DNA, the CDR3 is TGTGCCAGCACCCCGGTTGGGGCCAACGTCCTGACTTTC. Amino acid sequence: CASTPVGANVLTF. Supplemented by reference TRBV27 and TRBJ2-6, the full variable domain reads EAQVTQNPRYLITVTGKKLTVTCSQNMNHEYMSWYRQDPGLGLRQIYYSMNVEVTDKGDVPEGYKVSRKEKRNFPLILESPSPNQTSLYFCASTPVGANVLTFGAGSRLTVL.

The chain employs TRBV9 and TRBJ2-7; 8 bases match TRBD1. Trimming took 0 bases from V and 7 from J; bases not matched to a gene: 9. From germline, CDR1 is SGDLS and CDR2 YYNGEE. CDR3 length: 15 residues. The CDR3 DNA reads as TGTGCCAGCAGCGTAGGTCTTACAGGGGACAGGGAGCAGTACTTC. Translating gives CASSVGLTGDREQYF.

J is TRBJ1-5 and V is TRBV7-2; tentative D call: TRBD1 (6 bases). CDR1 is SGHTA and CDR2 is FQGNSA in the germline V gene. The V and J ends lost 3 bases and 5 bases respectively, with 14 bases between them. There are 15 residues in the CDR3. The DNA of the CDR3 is TGTGCCAGCAGCTTGGACGGGGGCCCCGATCAGCCCCAGCATTTT. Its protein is CASSLDGGPDQPQHF.